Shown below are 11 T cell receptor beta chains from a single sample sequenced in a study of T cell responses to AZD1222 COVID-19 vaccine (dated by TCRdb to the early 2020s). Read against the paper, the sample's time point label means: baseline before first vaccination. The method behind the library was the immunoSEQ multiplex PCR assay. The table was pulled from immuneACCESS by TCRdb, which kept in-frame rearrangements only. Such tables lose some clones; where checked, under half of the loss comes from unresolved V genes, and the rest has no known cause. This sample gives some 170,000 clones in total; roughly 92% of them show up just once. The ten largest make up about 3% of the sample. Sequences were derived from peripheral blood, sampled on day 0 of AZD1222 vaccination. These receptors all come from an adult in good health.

CDR3 amino acids: CASSRPLAGGPSDEQFF. DNA of the CDR3: TGTGCCAGCAGCCGCCCCCTAGCGGGAGGCCCCTCCGATGAGCAGTTCTTC. The gene calls are TRBV7-9 and TRBJ2-1; 11 nucleotides match TRBD2. Trimming took 5 bases from V and 8 from J; bases not matched to a gene: 14. The CDR3 has 17 amino acids. The V gene's germline CDR1 is SEHNR and CDR2 FQNEAQ (reference sequence).

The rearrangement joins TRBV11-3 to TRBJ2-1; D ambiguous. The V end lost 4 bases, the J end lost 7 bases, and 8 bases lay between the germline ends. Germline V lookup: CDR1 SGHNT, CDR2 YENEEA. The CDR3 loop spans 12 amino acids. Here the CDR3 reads CASSSPQNEQFF. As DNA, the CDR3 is TGTGCCAGCAGCTCCCCCCAGAATGAGCAGTTCTTC.

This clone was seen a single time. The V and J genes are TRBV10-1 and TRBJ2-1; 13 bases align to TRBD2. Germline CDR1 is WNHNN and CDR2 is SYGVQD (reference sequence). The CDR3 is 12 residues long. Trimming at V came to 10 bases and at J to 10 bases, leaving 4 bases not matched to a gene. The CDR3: CATTGLAGEQFF. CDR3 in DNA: TGCGCCACCACGGGACTAGCGGGGGAGCAGTTCTTC.

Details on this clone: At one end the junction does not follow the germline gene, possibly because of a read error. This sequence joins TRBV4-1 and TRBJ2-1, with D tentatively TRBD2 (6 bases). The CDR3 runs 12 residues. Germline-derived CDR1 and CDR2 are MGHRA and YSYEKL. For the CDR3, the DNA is TGCGCCAGCAGCCTCCCCTTTCGGGAGACGGTCTTC. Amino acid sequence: CASSLPFRETVF.

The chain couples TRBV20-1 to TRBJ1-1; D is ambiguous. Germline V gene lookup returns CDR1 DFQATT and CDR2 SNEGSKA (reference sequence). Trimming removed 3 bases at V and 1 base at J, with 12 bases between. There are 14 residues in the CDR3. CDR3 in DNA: TGCAGTGCTAGTCGAGGGTCGGGGAACACTGAAGCTTTCTTT. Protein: CSASRGSGNTEAFF.

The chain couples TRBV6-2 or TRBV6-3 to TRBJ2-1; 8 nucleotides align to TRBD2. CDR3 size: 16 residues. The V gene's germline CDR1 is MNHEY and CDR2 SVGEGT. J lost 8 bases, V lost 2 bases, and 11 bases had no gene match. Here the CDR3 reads CASSYETSGGGDEQFF. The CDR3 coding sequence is TGTGCCAGCAGTTACGAAACTAGCGGAGGGGGGGATGAGCAGTTCTTC.

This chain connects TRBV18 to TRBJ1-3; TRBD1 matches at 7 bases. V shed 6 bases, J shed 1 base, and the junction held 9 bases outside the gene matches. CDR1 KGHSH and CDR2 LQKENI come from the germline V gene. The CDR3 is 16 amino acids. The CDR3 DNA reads TGTGCCAGCTCGACCACTCAGGGGGGATCTGGAAACACCATATATTTT. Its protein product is CASSTTQGGSGNTIYF.

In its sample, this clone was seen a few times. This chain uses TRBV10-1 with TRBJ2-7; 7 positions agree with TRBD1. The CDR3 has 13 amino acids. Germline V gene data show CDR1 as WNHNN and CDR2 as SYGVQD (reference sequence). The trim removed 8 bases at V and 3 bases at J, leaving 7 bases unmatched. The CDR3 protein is CASSRDSGYEQYF. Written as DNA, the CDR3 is TGCGCCAGCTCCCGGGACAGTGGCTACGAGCAGTACTTC.

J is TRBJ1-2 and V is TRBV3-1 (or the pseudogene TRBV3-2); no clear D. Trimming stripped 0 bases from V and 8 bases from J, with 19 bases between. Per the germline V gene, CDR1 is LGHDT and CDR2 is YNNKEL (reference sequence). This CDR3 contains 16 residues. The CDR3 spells CASSQDPMSGSRGYTF. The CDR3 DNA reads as TGTGCCAGCAGCCAAGACCCGATGTCGGGGTCGCGCGGCTACACCTTC.

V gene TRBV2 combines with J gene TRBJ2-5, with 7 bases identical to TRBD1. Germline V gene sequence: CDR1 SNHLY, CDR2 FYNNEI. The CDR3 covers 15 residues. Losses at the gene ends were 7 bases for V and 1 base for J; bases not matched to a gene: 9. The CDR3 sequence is CASTGLEGAQETQYF. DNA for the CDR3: TGTGCCAGCACAGGGCTAGAGGGGGCCCAAGAGACCCAGTACTTC.

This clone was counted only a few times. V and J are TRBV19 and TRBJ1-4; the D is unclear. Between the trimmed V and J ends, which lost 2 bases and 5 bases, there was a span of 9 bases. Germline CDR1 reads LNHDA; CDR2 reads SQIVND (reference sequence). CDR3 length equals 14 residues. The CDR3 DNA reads TGTGCCAGTAGTATACTGATCTCAAATGAAAAACTGTTTTTT. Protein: CASSILISNEKLFF.